This record looks at one T cell receptor (beta chain) sequence and its context. Its antigen is unknown. No per-base quality is available; no much larger clone lies one base away. This sample is drawn from a study of cytomegalovirus exposure and HLA in healthy donors (dated by TCRdb to the late 2010s). Describing the broader study: An earlier analysis of under 600 of the donors reported approximately 270 Gb of sequence data and some 100 million unique TCR beta sequences from 150 million to 200 million T cells. In the later analysis, no new phenotypic data were used to find candidate immune exposures; instead, reliance was placed on TCR beta sequences and their occurrence across donors. All discovery cohort repertoires had been generated using a single sequencing platform. An earlier analysis of around 580 of the donors used high-throughput TCR beta sequencing to judge whether each TCR beta V gene segment behaved as functional or pseudogenic. In a later genetic analysis, genome-wide SNP genotypes for 398 of the 666 donors were used, and that subset was treated as a discovery cohort. Of the roughly 420 genotyped donors, 75% to 85% were placed in the genetic ancestry cluster associated with self-reported Caucasian donors. Donor age, sex, ethnicity and CMV serostatus were compiled together with the repertoire data. In addition to the first cohort of approximately 650 subjects, a separate validation cohort of about 120 different subjects was used. A later analysis re-analyzed previously published TCR beta repertoires from 650 to 800 donors and added high-resolution HLA genotyping to study TCR occurrence patterns. Among about 390 genotyped donors of the cohort, an average of approximately 240,000 unique TCR beta nucleotide sequences were sequenced per donor, roughly 18% of them non-productive. Around 330 gigabases of sequencing data and around 88 million unique TCR sequences made up an early release that covered over 550 HLA-typed donors. The number of typed donors differed by locus: about 620-640 for A, B, C, DRB1 and DQB1; some 500 for DQA1; 606 for DPA1; and 450 to 480 for DPB1. To predict cytomegalovirus infection status, the study combined high-throughput TCR immunosequencing, statistical association of individual TCRs with disease status, and machine learning. A few DR-DQ haplotypes were handled as single units for association and clustering because linkage in the cohort was strong. HLA typing included class I and class II loci at four-digit resolution. The study profiled the T cell repertoires of under 850 subjects by immunosequencing and related them to cytomegalovirus serostatus. The study was designed to test whether signatures of past pathogen exposure could be identified by cataloging public T cell receptors. What the research found in general, with its limitations: In the study, about 150 TCR beta chains were listed as associated with cytomegalovirus. It was suggested by the authors that the approach could potentially be generalized to other disease states and immunological phenotypes. Most TCR sequences were observed very rarely across donors, whereas some public TCRs were present in many individuals. In both the original and validation cohorts, the classifier was reported to diagnose cytomegalovirus status with high specificity and sensitivity. A few of the identified cytomegalovirus-associated TCR beta chains were confirmed in vitro to be specific for cytomegalovirus antigens. The 87-base-pair reads could not distinguish some IMGT-functional V segments, including TRBV6-2 and TRBV6-3, so those segments were excluded. Roughly 17 rarely observed V segments, including chromosome 9 orphons, were excluded from the earlier analysis of approximately 600 of the donors because counts were too low. Only TCR beta chains were sequenced in this cohort, and the absence of alpha or paired-chain data limited detectable features. Sequencing depth was assumed to be roughly uniform across donors in the presence/absence analyses, though that assumption may not hold. An association between a missense DCLRE1C variant and V-gene and J-gene trimming of TCR beta chains was found in a later genetic analysis and replicated in an independent cohort. Strong co-occurrence of HLA alleles, especially DR and DQ, made assigning TCR associations to individual alleles difficult. Specific HLA alleles were associated with 15,000 to 20,000 TCR beta sequences at a false discovery rate of 0.05 in a later analysis. A further reported finding was that TCR beta sequences accurately predicted the HLA-A and HLA-B alleles for most subjects in the first cohort. A later genetic analysis reported fewer N-insertions in productive TCRs among donors in an Asian-associated ancestry cluster than the roughly 700-donor mean. A later analysis reported that several top co-occurrence clusters appeared linked to parvovirus B19, influenza, CMV and Epstein-Barr virus. The sequencing pipeline was judged likely to have produced a cluster of highly shared sequence variants as a technical artifact. A later analysis found that most CMV-associated TCR beta chains appeared HLA-restricted, with HLA associations seemingly driven largely by CMV exposure. Because some donors lacked HLA typing at each locus, the association tests relied only on the typed subset. Correlated functional status among segregating V segments might be attributable to linkage disequilibrium, but an unknown experimental factor could not be ruled out. In an earlier analysis of about 600 of the donors, most TCR beta V segments appeared in productive rearrangements about 90% or about 30% of the time, broadly matching IMGT annotations. In a later analysis, HLA-associated TCR beta chains were found to be more clonally expanded and to have lower generation probabilities than equally common non-associated chains. In a later analysis, TCR association rates were found to vary across HLA loci, with the most associated TCRs seen for DRB1 alleles and the fewest for HLA-C alleles. CMV serostatus was the only immune exposure information available for the cohort.

In total, 666 healthy bone marrow donors made up the cohort. Cohort members were all nominally healthy when sampled, although unrecorded immune exposures were likely present. Of the 700 or so cohort members, approximately 300 had positive CMV serostatus and around 350 had negative CMV serostatus, and CMV serostatus was not recorded for the donor. Every donor gave a peripheral blood sample, and the peripheral blood mononuclear cells from that sample were used for TCR beta sequencing. Genomic DNA extraction from the blood cell samples was performed with the Qiagen DNeasy Blood Extraction Kit. To prepare the library, the immunoSEQ multiplex PCR assay was applied. A mixture of 60 forward primers for TCR Vbeta segments and 13 reverse primers for TCR Jbeta segments was used in the multiplex PCR. The CDR3 region of rearranged TCR beta genes was amplified from genomic DNA with a multiplex PCR assay. The amplified TCR beta libraries were sequenced on the Illumina HiSeq System as 87-base-pair reads. Regarding the original processing steps: Across the roughly 640 repertoires, a later analysis counted roughly 84 million unique TCR beta chains, 9.5 million to 13 million of which were shared by at least two donors. A nearest-neighbor algorithm error-corrected the raw reads and collapsed the reads into unique sequences, merging closely related sequences to remove PCR and sequencing errors. To assign V, D and J gene segments, CDR3 sequences were aligned to IMGT reference sequences. For a sequence to be retained, at least a six-nucleotide match to both a V gene segment and a J gene segment was required. Rearrangements were called productive when the CDR3 lacked stop codons and stayed in frame with V and J; all others were non-productive. CDR3 was defined by IMGT convention, running from the second conserved V-encoded cysteine to the conserved J-encoded phenylalanine. The earlier analysis of some 550 of the donors excluded any sequence lacking an unambiguous match to a single V gene segment. An earlier analysis of fewer than 650 of the donors classified V segments as functional when productive rearrangements were above 56.7% and as segregating when the standard deviation between donors was above 5%. To diagnose cytomegalovirus status from the catalog of TCR beta chain sequences, a statistical classification framework was built. In a later analysis, V and J genes were assigned by comparing TCR nucleotide sequences against IMGT/GENE-DB human TR gene sequences. Using the TCRdist pipeline, a later analysis assigned CDR3 sequences along with most-parsimonious VDJ recombination scenarios. In a later analysis, each TCR beta chain was defined by its CDR3 amino acid sequence together with its V-gene family, and reads lacking a unique V-gene family were excluded. In a later analysis, several hundred highly shared, low-generation-probability nucleotide sequences were removed to address suspected cross-contamination and a sequencing artifact. In a later analysis, a clonal expansion index for each public chain was calculated from normalized within-repertoire ranks of inferred template counts. A later analysis computed generation probabilities with a VDJ recombination model fitted to out-of-frame rearrangements, and checked the results against IGoR. A later analysis scored TCR-TCR, TCR-HLA and TCR-CMV co-occurrence with hypergeometric tests, applying a repertoire-size bias correction to TCR pairs. A later analysis estimated false discovery rates by permuting HLA or CMV assignments 20 times. A later analysis grouped co-occurring TCRs with DBSCAN, adding TCRdist sequence similarity when clustering within HLA-allele-positive subsets. Repertoires with fewer than 30,000 or more than 120,000 public chains, plus five repertoires with anomalous nucleotide sharing, were excluded from co-occurrence clustering. Drawn from immuneACCESS, this table holds only the in-frame rearrangements with V and J called that TCRdb kept. Clones are partly lost; checked studies trace under half to an unresolved V gene and leave the rest unexplained. That table gives V, J and clone size, and the DNA gave D and trimming. The sample profile shows over 150,000 clones; roughly 80% of them were found once. The ten largest clones represent 1.9% of the sample.

CDR1 LGHNA and CDR2 YSLEER were looked up in the germline V gene. The germline ends are 8 bases apart after V is trimmed by 1 base and J by 7 bases. The CDR3 contains 14 residues, cysteine and phenylalanine counted. Just the 42-base CDR3 DNA is kept, in frame starting at base 1. This clonotype was sampled from a human donor in good health. The V gene is TRBV4-3 and the J gene is TRBJ1-6; TRBD1 could be the D gene, as 5 bases match. The sample taken for sequencing was PBMCs. The DNA sequence follows: TGCGCCAGCAGCCAAGTTCAGGGCAATTCACCCCTCCACTTT. This translates into CASSQVQGNSPLHF.